One TCR beta chain is described in this entry. Antigen specificity is unknown. This sample is drawn from a study of lymphopenia after photon versus proton radiotherapy. Sequencing used immunoSEQ multiplex PCR; TCRdb keeps in-frame clones, though not all of them. The sample shows 35,000 to 50,000 clones, about 80% of them seen only once. In germline, CDR1 is SGHDT, CDR2 YYEEEE. V dropped 4 bases and J dropped 1 base, with 12 bases sitting between them. The CDR3 is 15 residues long. Points from the study as a whole: After the lymphocyte nadir, photon-treated repertoires showed oligoclonal expansion, especially of CD8+ Temra cells. In patients who died, overall survival fell as post-nadir TCR diversity dropped more. Photon-treated patients lost naive T cells and TCR diversity; proton-treated stayed stable. Better survival with proton therapy was suggested as possible, not demonstrated.

Material: peripheral blood, obtained from a patient treated with proton-based radiotherapy. The clonotype comes from a woman in her seventies with pancreatic cancer. This sequence joins TRBV5-6 and TRBJ1-3; D remains ambiguous. This CDR3 reads CASSQTPVSGNTIYF. The CDR3 DNA is TGTGCCAGCAGCCAAACCCCGGTTTCTGGAAACACCATATATTTT. Using reference TRBV5-6 and TRBJ1-3 for the parts outside the CDR3, the full variable domain is DAGVTQSPTHLIKTRGQQVTLRCSPKSGHDTVSWYQQALGQGPQFIFQYYEEEERQRGNFPDRFSGHQFPNYSSELNVNALLLGDSALYLCASSQTPVSGNTIYFGEGSWLTVV.